This T cell receptor (beta chain) comes out of a study of lymphopenia after photon versus proton radiotherapy. Study conclusions and caveats: After the lymphocyte nadir, photon-treated repertoires showed oligoclonal expansion, especially of CD8+ Temra cells. Survival link was tested only in deceased patients; proton benefit remains a possibility. Larger post-nadir TCR diversity loss correlated inversely with survival in deceased patients. Relative stability marked proton patients; photon patients lost diversity and naive cells.

Profiled with immunoSEQ multiplex PCR; TCRdb holds only in-frame clones, not every one. The table includes 65,000 or so clones, about 85% detected once. This clone occurred once. Its antigen is undetermined. The clonotype comes from a man older than 75 with esophageal cancer. The sample in question was peripheral blood, obtained from a patient treated with proton-based radiotherapy.

CDR3 sequence (DNA): TGTGCCAGCAGCAGCCGGGGGGGCCCAGATACGCAGTATTTT. Amino acid sequence: CASSSRGGPDTQYF. The chain is built from TRBV7-2 and TRBJ2-3, with 8 bases matching TRBD2. The V gene end was trimmed by 5 bases and the J gene end by 4 bases; junction bases not matched to a gene: 5. CDR3 length equals 14 residues. Per the germline V gene, CDR1 is SGHTA and CDR2 is FQGNSA.